This TCR beta chain was retrieved from a study of cytomegalovirus exposure and HLA in healthy donors. Study-level findings and limits: Some public TCRs appeared in many individuals, while most sequences were rare.

Remarks on this clone: The antigen remains undetermined.

The PCR had 60 Vbeta and 13 Jbeta primers. Sequencing used immunoSEQ multiplex PCR; TCRdb keeps in-frame clones, though not all of them. This sample's table has over 100,000 clones. The CDR3 is made up of 16 amino acids. The J segment lost 6 bases and the V segment lost 0 bases, leaving 6 bases of the junction unmatched. Germline CDR1 is LGHNA and CDR2 is YNFKEQ. This chain links TRBV4-2 with TRBJ2-7; 12 bases line up with TRBD2. The clonotype was recovered from a man aged 35 to 55 in good health and CMV-seropositive. Sequencing was performed on PBMCs. CDR3 residues: CASSQEQTSGSVEQYF. The CDR3 DNA reads TGTGCCAGCAGCCAAGAACAGACTAGCGGGAGTGTCGAGCAGTACTTC.